Below are 21 T cell receptor beta chains sequenced from a single sample in a study of cytomegalovirus exposure and HLA in healthy donors. In the PCR, 60 Vbeta and 13 Jbeta primers were used. The protocol was immunoSEQ multiplex PCR, while the TCRdb copy is restricted to in-frame clones and leaves out a portion. The sample consists of some 150,000 clones, approximately 64% of them appearing once. Sequenced material: PBMCs. The receptors shown here come from a woman in her thirties or forties in good health and CMV-seronegative.

This clone turned up a few times. The chain couples TRBV10-3 to TRBJ1-1; D remains unclear. Germline CDR1 reads ENHRY; CDR2 reads SYGVKD. Trimming left V 3 bases short and J 1 base short, with 3 bases between. The CDR3 length is 12 residues. The DNA of the CDR3 is TGTGCCATCAGTGACCGGAACACTGAAGCTTTCTTT. Translation gives CAISDRNTEAFF.

V and J are TRBV6-4 and TRBJ2-2, with 10 positions matching TRBD1. Germline loops: CDR1 MRHNA, CDR2 SNTAGT. This CDR3 comprises 16 residues. The trim removed 6 bases at V and 6 bases at J, leaving 10 bases unmatched. The CDR3 coding sequence is TGTGCCAGCAGCGTGAGACAGGGGGCAGGTTCCGGGGAGCTGTTTTTT. It translates to CASSVRQGAGSGELFF.

J is TRBJ1-1 and V is TRBV7-9, with D hard to call. CDR1 and CDR2 from the germline V gene are SEHNR and FQNEAQ (reference sequence). Trimming left V 7 bases short and J 0 bases short, with 15 bases between. This CDR3 has 15 residues. This CDR3 reads CASTFSAFMNTEAFF. CDR3 in DNA: TGTGCCAGCACCTTCTCAGCGTTTATGAACACTGAAGCTTTCTTT.

The rearrangement links TRBV7-2 to TRBJ1-3; D remains ambiguous. The V end was cut by 5 bases, the J end by 8 bases, with 13 bases between. The CDR3 length is 13 residues. The germline V gene has CDR1 SGHTA and CDR2 FQGNSA. In DNA form, the CDR3 reads TGTGCCAGCAGCACCTCGCGGGAAGACACCATATATTTT. Protein product: CASSTSREDTIYF.

A few counts support this clone. The rearrangement links TRBV19 to TRBJ1-1; D is uncertain. This CDR3 is 13 amino acids long. V was clipped by 7 bases and J by 11 bases, with 20 bases between them. Germline V CDR1 and CDR2: LNHDA, SQIVND (reference sequence). This CDR3 reads CASTPPGIREAFF. The CDR3 DNA is TGTGCCAGTACCCCTCCGGGCATTCGGGAGGCTTTCTTT.

This rearrangement joins TRBV7-8 to TRBJ1-5; maybe TRBD1 (5 bases). V was trimmed by 5 bases and J by 0 bases, leaving 17 bases between them. This CDR3 has 17 residues. Looked up from germline, CDR1 is SGHVS and CDR2 is FQNEAQ. The CDR3, as DNA: TGTGCCAGCAGCCCGAGGTTCGGGGGGTATAGCAATCAGCCCCAGCATTTT. Translated: CASSPRFGGYSNQPQHF.

This clone was seen a handful of times. The V call is TRBV6-5, the J call TRBJ1-2; tentative D call: TRBD1 (5 bases). Germline-derived CDR1 and CDR2 are MNHEY and SVGAGI. The CDR3 spans 13 residues. V lost 3 bases to trimming and J lost 2 bases, with 7 bases between them. The CDR3 coding sequence is TGTGCCAGCAGTTATGGGGGGAACTATGGCTACACCTTC. It encodes CASSYGGNYGYTF.

In its sample, this clone was seen a few times. The CDR3 sequence is CASSLYGAGGTEAFF. In DNA, the CDR3 is TGCGCCAGCAGCTTGTACGGGGCGGGGGGCACTGAAGCTTTCTTT. The rearrangement uses TRBV5-1 and TRBJ1-1; TRBD1 might be the D (5 bases). Trimming took 1 base from V and 4 from J, leaving 14 bases between them. The length of the CDR3 is 15 residues. In germline, CDR1 is SGHRS, CDR2 YFSETQ.

This clone has a handful of counts. J is TRBJ1-2 and V is TRBV19, with D possibly TRBD1 on 5 matching bases. The V end lost 5 bases, the J end lost 8 bases, and 12 bases lay between the germline ends. The germline V gene encodes CDR1 LNHDA and CDR2 SQIVND (reference sequence). This CDR3 contains 12 residues. The CDR3 nucleotides read TGTGCCAGTAGTGCATTCGGGGGAGGCTACACCTTC. It yields the protein CASSAFGGGYTF.

The gene calls are TRBV5-6 and TRBJ1-2, with TRBD1 matching 10 bases. Germline V gene sequence: CDR1 SGHDT, CDR2 YYEEEE. V trimming: 0 bases; J trimming: 7 bases; junction bases outside the gene matches: 6. The CDR3 totals 15 residues. CDR3 residues: CASSLAPGQGRGYTF. As DNA, the CDR3 is TGTGCCAGCAGCTTGGCCCCGGGACAGGGGCGTGGCTACACCTTC.

The chain carries TRBV10-3 and TRBJ2-7; TRBD1 aligns across 9 bases. Germline V gene data show CDR1 as ENHRY and CDR2 as SYGVKD. The CDR3 contains 13 residues. V gave up 9 bases and J gave up 6 bases; unmatched junction bases: 9. CDR3 in DNA: TGTGCCATATCCGGGACAGGGTATGGCGAGCAGTACTTC. Translation gives CAISGTGYGEQYF.

This chain joins TRBV4-2 and TRBJ2-7, with TRBD2 identical over 7 bases. CDR3 size: 15 residues. J gave up 0 bases and V 1 base, and 3 bases lay outside the gene matches. Germline loops: CDR1 LGHNA, CDR2 YNFKEQ. The CDR3 bases are TGTGCCAGCAGCCAAGGGGGGAGGGGCTCCTACGAGCAGTACTTC. Encoded protein: CASSQGGRGSYEQYF.

This chain joins TRBV10-1 and TRBJ2-1; perhaps TRBD1 as D (6 bases). There are 16 residues in the CDR3. V gave up 1 base and J gave up 2 bases, with 12 bases separating them. Germline CDR1 and CDR2: WNHNN and SYGVQD (reference sequence). CDR3 coding DNA: TGCGCCAGCAGTGAGTTAGGGCAGGGGACCTACAATGAGCAGTTCTTC. Translating gives CASSELGQGTYNEQFF.

This sequence joins TRBV18 and TRBJ1-6; 11 bases align to TRBD1. The CDR3 is made up of 17 amino acids. The junction had 7 bases not matched to a gene; V was cut back by 0 bases and J by 9 bases. Germline CDR1 is KGHSH and CDR2 is LQKENI. CDR3 residues: CASSPPRTGGSGSPLHF. In DNA form, the CDR3 reads TGTGCCAGCTCACCACCCCGGACAGGGGGCTCGGGTTCACCCCTCCACTTT.

Notes on this clone: The same CDR3 can be traced to other DNA sequences in this sample. The gene calls are TRBV7-2 and TRBJ1-1, with TRBD1 matching over 7 bases. Looked up from germline, CDR1 is SGHTA and CDR2 is FQGNSA. The CDR3 has 12 amino acids. The V gene end was trimmed by 3 bases and the J gene end by 8 bases; junction bases not matched to a gene: 3. The chain's CDR3 is CASSLDRPEAFF. The CDR3 DNA is TGTGCCAGCAGCTTGGACAGGCCGGAAGCTTTCTTT.

This chain uses TRBV5-6 with TRBJ1-1; no reliable D call. V lost 3 bases and J 3 bases, leaving 9 bases between the germline ends. Germline CDR1 reads SGHDT; CDR2 reads YYEEEE. The CDR3 extends over 13 amino acids. The CDR3 loop is CASSSTVDTEAFF. DNA of the CDR3: TGTGCCAGCAGCTCTACAGTGGACACTGAAGCTTTCTTT.

This clone was found once. The V and J genes are TRBV4-2 and TRBJ2-3; 11 bases map to TRBD1. The V segment lost 4 bases and the J segment 5 bases; nucleotides outside the gene matches: 2. The CDR3 length is 14 residues. The germline CDR1 and CDR2 sequences are LGHNA and YNFKEQ. The CDR3 DNA reads TGTGCCAGCAGCCCGGGACAGGGGGGAGATACGCAGTATTTT. It codes for CASSPGQGGDTQYF.

The genes are TRBV15 and TRBJ1-1; perhaps TRBD1 as D (5 bases). The CDR3 loop spans 15 amino acids. V was trimmed by 6 bases and J by 4 bases, leaving 18 bases between them. Germline V lookup: CDR1 LNHNV, CDR2 YYDKDF (reference sequence). The CDR3 DNA is TGTGCCACCAGTAGCCCCCCGGTGGGGGGCACTGAAGCTTTCTTT. This codes for CATSSPPVGGTEAFF.

This clone was seen only once. The chain carries TRBV27 and TRBJ2-7, with 7 bases aligning to TRBD1. Looked up from germline, CDR1 is MNHEY and CDR2 is SMNVEV (reference sequence). Germline trimming cut 3 bases from V and 3 bases from J; bases unmatched to any gene: 8. The CDR3 is made up of 15 amino acids. The CDR3, as DNA: TGTGCCAGCAGTTTTCGGCCGGGACAGTTCTACGAGCAGTACTTC. It codes for CASSFRPGQFYEQYF.

This clone occurred once. This chain links TRBV6-1 with TRBJ2-3, with a tentative D call TRBD2 (5 bases). The CDR3 extends over 14 amino acids. V was trimmed by 5 bases and J by 2 bases, leaving 11 bases between them. Germline CDR1 is MNHNS and CDR2 is SASEGT. The CDR3 nucleotides are TGTGCCAGCAGTAGTGACTATAACACAGATACGCAGTATTTT. Residues: CASSSDYNTDTQYF.

This clone was counted a few times. CDR3 sequence (DNA): TGTGCCAGCAGTGAACCAGGCGCACCCTACGAGCAGTACTTC. It translates to CASSEPGAPYEQYF. J is TRBJ2-7 and V is TRBV6-1, with unresolved D. The ends were cut back, 2 bases at V and 2 bases at J, with 10 bases in the middle. Germline CDR1 is MNHNS and CDR2 is SASEGT. The CDR3 is made up of 14 amino acids.